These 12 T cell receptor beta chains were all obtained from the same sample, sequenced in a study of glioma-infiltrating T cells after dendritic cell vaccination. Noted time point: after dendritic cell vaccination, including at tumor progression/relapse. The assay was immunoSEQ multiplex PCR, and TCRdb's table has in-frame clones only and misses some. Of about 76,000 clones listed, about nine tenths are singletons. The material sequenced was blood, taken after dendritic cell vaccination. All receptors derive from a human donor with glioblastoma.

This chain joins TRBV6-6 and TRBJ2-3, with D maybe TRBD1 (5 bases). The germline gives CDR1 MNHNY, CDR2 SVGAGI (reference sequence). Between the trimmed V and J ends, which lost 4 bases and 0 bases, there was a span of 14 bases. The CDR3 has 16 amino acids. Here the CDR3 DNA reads TGTGCCAGCAGTTTAGACAGTCTCATCAGCACAGATACGCAGTATTTT. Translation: CASSLDSLISTDTQYF.

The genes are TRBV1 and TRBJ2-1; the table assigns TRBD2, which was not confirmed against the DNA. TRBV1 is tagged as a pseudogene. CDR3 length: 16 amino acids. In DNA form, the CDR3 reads TGCACCAGCGTCCATTACGGGAGGGCCTGTACCAATGAGCAGTTCTTC. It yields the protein CTSVHYGRACTNEQFF.

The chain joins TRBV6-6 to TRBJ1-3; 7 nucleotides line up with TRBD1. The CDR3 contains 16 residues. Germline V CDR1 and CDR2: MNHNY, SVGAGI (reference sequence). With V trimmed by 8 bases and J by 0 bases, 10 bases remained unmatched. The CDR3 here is CASGGIRDSSGNTIYF. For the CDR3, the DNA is TGTGCCAGCGGAGGAATCCGGGACAGCTCTGGAAACACCATATATTTT.

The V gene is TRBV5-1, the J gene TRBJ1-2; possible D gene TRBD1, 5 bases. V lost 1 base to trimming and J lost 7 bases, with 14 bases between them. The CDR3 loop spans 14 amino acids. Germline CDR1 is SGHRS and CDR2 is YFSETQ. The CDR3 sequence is CASSLPGGFGGYTF. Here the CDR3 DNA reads TGCGCCAGCAGCTTGCCGGGGGGGTTCGGTGGCTACACCTTC.

For the CDR3, the DNA is TGTGCCAGCAGCCTCTCTAGCGGGGGGGCGACAGATACGCAGTATTTT. Residues: CASSLSSGGATDTQYF. This chain joins TRBV4-2 and TRBJ2-3, with 12 positions matching TRBD2. The V and J ends lost 4 bases and 3 bases, in that order; junction bases with no gene match: 5. The CDR3 loop spans 16 amino acids. CDR1 LGHNA and CDR2 YNFKEQ come from the germline V gene.

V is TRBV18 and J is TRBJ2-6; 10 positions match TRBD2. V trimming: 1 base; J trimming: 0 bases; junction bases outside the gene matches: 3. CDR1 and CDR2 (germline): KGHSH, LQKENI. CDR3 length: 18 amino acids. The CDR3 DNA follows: TGTGCCAGCTCACCACGGACTAGCGGAAGCTCTGGGGCCAACGTCCTGACTTTC. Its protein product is CASSPRTSGSSGANVLTF.

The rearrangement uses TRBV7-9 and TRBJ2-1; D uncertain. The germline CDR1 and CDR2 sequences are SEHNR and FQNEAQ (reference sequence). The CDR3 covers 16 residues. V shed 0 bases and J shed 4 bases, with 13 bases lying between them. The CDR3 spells CASSLAVSERYNEQFF. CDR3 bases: TGTGCCAGCAGCTTAGCTGTCAGCGAAAGGTACAATGAGCAGTTCTTC.

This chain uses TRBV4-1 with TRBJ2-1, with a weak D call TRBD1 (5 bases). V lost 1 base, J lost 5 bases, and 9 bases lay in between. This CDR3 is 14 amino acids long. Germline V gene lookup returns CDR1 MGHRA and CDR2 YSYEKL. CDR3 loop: CASSQAPGNNEQFF. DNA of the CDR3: TGCGCCAGCAGCCAAGCCCCAGGGAACAATGAGCAGTTCTTC.

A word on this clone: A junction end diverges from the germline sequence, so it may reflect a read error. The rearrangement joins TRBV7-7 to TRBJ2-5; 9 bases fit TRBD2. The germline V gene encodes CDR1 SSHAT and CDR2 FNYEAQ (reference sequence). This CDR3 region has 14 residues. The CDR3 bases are TGTGCTAGCAGTCCTCTCACTAGCGGGCAGACCCAGTACTTC. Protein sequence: CASSPLTSGQTQYF.

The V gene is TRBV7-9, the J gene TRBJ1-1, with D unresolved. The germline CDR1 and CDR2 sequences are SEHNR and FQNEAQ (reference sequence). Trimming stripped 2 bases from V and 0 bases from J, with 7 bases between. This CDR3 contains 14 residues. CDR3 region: CASSLTGMNTEAFF. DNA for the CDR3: TGTGCCAGCAGCTTAACGGGGATGAACACTGAAGCTTTCTTT.

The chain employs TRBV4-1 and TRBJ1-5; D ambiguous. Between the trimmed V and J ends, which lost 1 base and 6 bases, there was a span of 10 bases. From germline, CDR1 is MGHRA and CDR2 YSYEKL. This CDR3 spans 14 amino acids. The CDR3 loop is CASSQGAGGQPQHF. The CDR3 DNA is TGCGCCAGCAGCCAAGGTGCGGGAGGTCAGCCCCAGCATTTT.

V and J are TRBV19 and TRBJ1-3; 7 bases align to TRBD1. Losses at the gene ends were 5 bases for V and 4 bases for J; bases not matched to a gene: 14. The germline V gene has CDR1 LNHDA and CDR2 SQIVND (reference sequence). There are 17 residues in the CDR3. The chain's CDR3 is CASSPLGGGDPGNTIYF. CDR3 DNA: TGTGCCAGTAGTCCTCTCGGAGGGGGCGACCCCGGAAACACCATATATTTT.